What follows are 9 T cell receptor beta chains derived from one specimen sequenced in a study of molecular identifiers for immune sequencing clone quantification (dated 2018 in TCRdb). Receptor amplification or capture employed PCR. Sequenced on a NextSeq 500. The public reads were reprocessed in TCRdb via fastp at Q25 and MiXCR, keeping in-frame beta chains. All rows with the same CDR3 protein become a single entry with the most common DNA and genes. The sample profile shows about 330,000 distinct CDR3 sequences; roughly 24% of them were found once. The ten largest make up around 0.7% of the sample. Source material: naive CD8+ T cells from blood, with Jurkat cell RNA spiked in. Interpreted using the paper, the cell subset or site label stands for: FACS-sorted CD8+CD4-CCR7+CD45RA+ naive T cells. The source of these receptors is a human donor in good health. Some libraries in this study had Jurkat cell RNA spiked in.

This clonotype was observed a handful of times. V usage is TRBV7-9 and J usage is TRBJ2-7, with 11 bases fitting TRBD2. Germline CDR1 SEHNR, CDR2 FQNEAQ (reference sequence). The CDR3 contains 14 residues. Trimming took 3 bases from V and 2 from J; bases not matched to a gene: 0. Here the CDR3 reads CASSFSGRAYEQYF. CDR3 in DNA: TGTGCCAGCAGCTTTAGCGGGAGGGCCTACGAGCAGTACTTC.

The rearrangement links TRBV12-3 or TRBV12-4 to TRBJ2-5; perhaps TRBD2 as D (6 bases). V was shortened by 6 bases and J by 2 bases, with 16 bases between the two germline ends. The CDR3 totals 15 residues. For the CDR3, the DNA is TGTGCCAGCAGCCAGCCCCCGGGGGATCAAGAGACCCAGTACTTC. It yields the protein CASSQPPGDQETQYF.

Many counts were recorded for this clonotype. The chain recombines TRBV5-6 with TRBJ2-2; 13 bases fit TRBD2. The V segment lost 2 bases and the J segment 4 bases; nucleotides outside the gene matches: 11. The CDR3 sequence is 19 residues long. The V gene's germline CDR1 is SGHDT and CDR2 YYEEEE. CDR3: CASSLRTSGGFAVTGELFF. The DNA of the CDR3 is TGTGCCAGCAGCTTACGGACTAGCGGGGGATTTGCGGTCACCGGGGAGCTGTTTTTT.

This chain links TRBV14 with TRBJ2-2, with TRBD2 as a possible D gene (6 bases). The V gene's germline CDR1 is SGHDN and CDR2 FVKESK. The V and J ends lost 0 bases and 3 bases respectively, with 20 bases between them. The CDR3 runs 19 residues. CDR3 sequence (DNA): TGTGCCAGCAGCCAAGATCGGAGGGCGGGTTCCAAGCACACCGGGGAGCTGTTTTTT. Translation gives CASSQDRRAGSKHTGELFF.

V usage is TRBV30 and J usage is TRBJ1-2, with D possibly being TRBD1 (5 bases). The CDR3 sequence is 13 residues long. Germline V gene data show CDR1 as GTSNPN and CDR2 as SVGIG (reference sequence). Trimming removed 4 bases from V and 3 bases from J, with 12 bases in between. The CDR3 region is CAWTRQTDYGYTF. For the CDR3, the DNA is TGTGCCTGGACCCGACAGACCGACTATGGCTACACCTTC.

Comments on this clonotype: Given a much more abundant clone one base away, this may be a read error. This rearrangement joins TRBV29-1 to TRBJ2-3, with 8 bases aligning to TRBD1. In germline, CDR1 is SQVTM, CDR2 ANQGSEA. This CDR3 contains 15 residues. The CDR3 DNA follows: TGCAGCGTTGAAGGGACAGGGAGATACACAGATGCGCAGTATTTT. Encoded protein: CSVEGTGRYTDAQYF.

This clonotype occurred many times. V gene TRBV24-1 combines with J gene TRBJ2-2; D call uncertain. V was cut by 4 bases and J by 1 base, with 6 bases left in between. The CDR3 spans 14 residues. Germline values: CDR1 KGHDR, CDR2 SFDVKD. The CDR3 here is CATSELQNTGELFF. In DNA form, the CDR3 reads TGTGCCACCAGTGAGCTACAGAACACCGGGGAGCTGTTTTTT.

Points on this clonotype: At one boundary the junction diverges from the germline segment, which might be a read error. J is TRBJ2-5 and V is TRBV13; D unclear. The germline CDR1 and CDR2 sequences are PRHDT and FYEKMQ (reference sequence). The CDR3 contains 15 residues. CDR3 region: CASSLGPGDEETRYF. The CDR3 DNA is TGTGCCAGCAGCTTAGGACCTGGGGATGAGGAGACCCGGTACTTC. Filled out from reference TRBV13 and TRBJ2-5, the complete variable domain reads AAGVIQSPRHLIKEKRETATLKCYPIPRHDTVYWYQQGPGQDPQFLISFYEKMQSDKGSIPDRFSAQQFSDYHSELNMSSLELGDSALYFCASSLGPGDEETRYFGPGTRLLVL.

The genes are TRBV4-3 and TRBJ2-7; D unresolved. The V end was cut by 0 bases, the J end by 2 bases, with 11 bases between. The germline V gene encodes CDR1 LGHNA and CDR2 YSLEER. CDR3 size: 15 residues. CDR3 nucleotide sequence: TGCGCCAGCAGCCAAGATCGCGACGGAACCTACGAGCAGTACTTC. This codes for CASSQDRDGTYEQYF.